This entry lists 9 T cell receptor beta chains sequenced from one sample in a study of naive and memory T cell subsets. An equimolar mix of two oligonucleotides served as the beta constant-region primer for TRBC1 and TRBC2. TCRdb reprocessed the UMI-ligation and nested PCR reads via MiXCR and lists one record per CDR3 protein. Here the sample spans under 150,000 distinct CDR3 sequences, over 15% being singletons. Material: naive CD4+ T cells from blood. All receptors come from a human donor in good health.

This clonotype was detected ten times or more. This chain links TRBV29-1 with TRBJ2-5, with a tentative D call TRBD1 (6 bases). The germline V gene encodes CDR1 SQVTM and CDR2 ANQGSEA. CDR3 length equals 13 residues. The ends were cut back, 7 bases at V and 2 bases at J, with 14 bases in the middle. The CDR3 coding sequence is TGCAGCGCTGGACAGAAGCAACAAGAGACCCAGTACTTC. Protein product: CSAGQKQQETQYF.

In this sample, this clonotype turned up a few times. The rearrangement joins TRBV12-3 or TRBV12-4 to TRBJ1-4; D unresolved. V was trimmed by 5 bases and J by 5 bases, leaving 12 bases between them. This CDR3 has 14 amino acids. The CDR3 loop is CASSSLGWNEKLFF. CDR3 in DNA: TGTGCCAGCAGTAGTCTCGGGTGGAATGAAAAACTGTTTTTT.

The chain combines TRBV4-3 with TRBJ1-1; D is ambiguous. The germline V gene has CDR1 LGHNA and CDR2 YSLEER. The CDR3 sequence is 14 residues long. V lost 0 bases, J lost 2 bases, and 7 bases lay in between. CDR3 nucleotide sequence: TGCGCCAGCAGCCAAGATCTTGTTAACACTGAAGCTTTCTTT. Translating it yields CASSQDLVNTEAFF.

The V and J genes are TRBV10-3 and TRBJ2-6, with D unresolved. The CDR3 has 15 amino acids. CDR1 is ENHRY, CDR2 SYGVKD, per germline. V gave up 2 bases and J gave up 1 base, with 6 bases separating them. The DNA of the CDR3 is TGTGCCATCAGTGAGCCCCCTTCTGGGGCCAACGTCCTGACTTTC. This encodes CAISEPPSGANVLTF.

The chain recombines TRBV7-2 with TRBJ2-1, with D maybe TRBD2 (5 bases). Per germline, CDR1 SGHTA and CDR2 FQGNSA. Trimming left V 2 bases short and J 0 bases short, with 8 bases between. The length of the CDR3 is 15 residues. CDR3 DNA sequence: TGTGCCAGCAGCTTAATGGGGAGCTCCTACAATGAGCAGTTCTTC. Amino acids: CASSLMGSSYNEQFF.

The V call is TRBV6-5, the J call TRBJ2-3; D gene ambiguous. The length of the CDR3 is 15 residues. The germline V gene has CDR1 MNHEY and CDR2 SVGAGI. Deletions cut 7 bases from V and 4 bases from J, with 18 bases between. The CDR3 sequence: CASTGSRSFPDTQYF. CDR3 coding DNA: TGTGCCAGCACTGGGTCTCGGTCTTTCCCAGATACGCAGTATTTT.

This clonotype was detected a few times. The chain uses TRBV18 and TRBJ1-1; a weak D match, TRBD1 (6 bases). This CDR3 spans 15 amino acids. CDR1 is KGHSH and CDR2 is LQKENI in the germline V gene. V dropped 3 bases and J dropped 1 base, with 12 bases sitting between them. The CDR3 sequence is CASSPPGGQNTEAFF. For the CDR3, the DNA is TGTGCCAGCTCACCTCCGGGGGGCCAGAACACTGAAGCTTTCTTT.

The chain employs TRBV5-1 and TRBJ2-7, with D perhaps TRBD1 (5 bases). The germline V gene has CDR1 SGHRS and CDR2 YFSETQ. Trimming took off 2 bases at V and 4 bases at J, with 10 bases between the two ends. The CDR3 consists of 13 residues. CDR3 protein: CASSLEDIYEQYF. The CDR3 DNA reads as TGCGCCAGCAGCTTAGAGGACATATACGAGCAGTACTTC.

This clonotype was seen more than once but under ten times. The chain recombines TRBV4-3 with TRBJ2-7; the D gene is possibly TRBD1 (5 bases). V dropped 4 bases and J dropped 3 bases, with 13 bases sitting between them. The CDR3 length is 14 residues. Looked up from germline, CDR1 is LGHNA and CDR2 is YSLEER. The CDR3 here is CASSLRPQGYEQYF. The CDR3 DNA follows: TGCGCCAGCAGCCTTCGGCCCCAGGGCTACGAGCAGTACTTC.